This T cell receptor (beta chain) came from a study of T-cell reconstitution after alpha-beta-depleted transplantation in children. Overall study results and limits: Surviving thymic progenitors and recipient T cells were the source of high TCRbeta diversity at day 60 in some patients. By one year post-transplant, T-cell counts and diversity largely arose from T cells that were newly produced.

This CDR3 is 16 amino acids long. Germline lookup yields CDR1 DFQATT and CDR2 SNEGSKA (reference sequence). Trimming left V 0 bases short and J 2 bases short, with 17 bases between. This clonotype was picked up a small number of times. What it recognizes is unknown. Preparation of the TCRbeta library used unique molecular identifiers. One entry per CDR3 protein results from TCRdb running MiXCR on the PCR reads. The sample holds approximately 500,000 distinct CDR3 sequences, 10% to 13% seen once. This sequence was found in a child under 10 years old with inherited bone marrow failure, due to receive a stem cell transplant. The rearrangement joins TRBV20-1 to TRBJ2-7; the D gene is possibly TRBD2 (6 bases). The starting material was PBMCs, obtained before TCRalphabeta/CD19-depleted stem cell transplant. The CDR3 spells CSAREISGSLPYEQYF. The CDR3 coding sequence is TGCAGTGCTAGAGAGATATCCGGGAGTTTGCCCTACGAGCAGTACTTC.